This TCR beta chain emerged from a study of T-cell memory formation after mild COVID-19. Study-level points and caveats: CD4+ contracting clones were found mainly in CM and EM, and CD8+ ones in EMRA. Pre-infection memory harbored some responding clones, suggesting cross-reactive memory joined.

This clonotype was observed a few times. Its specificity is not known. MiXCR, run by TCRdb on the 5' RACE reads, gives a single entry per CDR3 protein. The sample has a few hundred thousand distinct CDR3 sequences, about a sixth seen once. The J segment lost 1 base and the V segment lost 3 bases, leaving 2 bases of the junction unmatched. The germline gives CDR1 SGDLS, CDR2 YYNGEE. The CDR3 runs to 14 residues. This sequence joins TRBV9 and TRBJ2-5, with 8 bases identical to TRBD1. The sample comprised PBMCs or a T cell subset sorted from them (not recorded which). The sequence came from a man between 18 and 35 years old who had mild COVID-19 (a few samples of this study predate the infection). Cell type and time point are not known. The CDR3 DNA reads TGTGCCAGCAGCGCCGACAGGGGCCAAGAGACCCAGTACTTC. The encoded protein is CASSADRGQETQYF.